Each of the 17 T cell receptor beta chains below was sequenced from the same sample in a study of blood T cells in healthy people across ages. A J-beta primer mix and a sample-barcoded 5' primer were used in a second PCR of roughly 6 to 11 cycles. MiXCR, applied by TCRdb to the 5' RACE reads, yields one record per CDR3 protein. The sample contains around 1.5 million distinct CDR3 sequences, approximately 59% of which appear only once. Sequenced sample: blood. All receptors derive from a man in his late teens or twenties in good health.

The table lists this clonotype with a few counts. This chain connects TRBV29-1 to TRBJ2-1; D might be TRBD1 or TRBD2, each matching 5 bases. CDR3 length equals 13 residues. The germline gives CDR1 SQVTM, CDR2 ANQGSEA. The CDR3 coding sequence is TGCAGTCACCGGGACGGAGGATACAATGAGCAGTTCTTC. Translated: CSHRDGGYNEQFF.

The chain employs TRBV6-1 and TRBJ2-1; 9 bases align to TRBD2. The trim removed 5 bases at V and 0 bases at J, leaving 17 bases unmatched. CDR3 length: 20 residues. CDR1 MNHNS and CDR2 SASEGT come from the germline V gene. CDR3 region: CASSHPGLADHYSSYNEQFF. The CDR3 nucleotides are TGTGCCAGCAGTCATCCGGGACTAGCCGACCACTATAGCTCCTACAATGAGCAGTTCTTC.

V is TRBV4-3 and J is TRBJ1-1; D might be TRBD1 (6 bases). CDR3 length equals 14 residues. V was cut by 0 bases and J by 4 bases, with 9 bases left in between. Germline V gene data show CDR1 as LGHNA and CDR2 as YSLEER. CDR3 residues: CASSQDEGGTEAFF. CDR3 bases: TGCGCCAGCAGCCAAGATGAGGGGGGCACTGAAGCTTTCTTT.

The CDR3 sequence is CASSQGGSTFGEQYF. The CDR3 nucleotides read TGCGCCAGCAGCCAAGGGGGGTCCACGTTTGGCGAGCAGTACTTC. The J gene is TRBJ2-5, the V gene TRBV4-1; D may correspond to TRBD1 or TRBD2 (5 bases each). The J call may not be correct, given that the DNA end is closer to TRBJ2-7. Germline loops: CDR1 MGHRA, CDR2 YSYEKL. The CDR3 is 15 amino acids.

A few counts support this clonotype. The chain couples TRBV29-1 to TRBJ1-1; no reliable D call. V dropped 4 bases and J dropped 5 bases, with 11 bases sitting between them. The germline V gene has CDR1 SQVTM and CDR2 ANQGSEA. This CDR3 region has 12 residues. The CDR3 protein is CSVARGVTEAFF. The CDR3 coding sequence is TGCAGCGTTGCCCGGGGAGTTACTGAAGCTTTCTTT.

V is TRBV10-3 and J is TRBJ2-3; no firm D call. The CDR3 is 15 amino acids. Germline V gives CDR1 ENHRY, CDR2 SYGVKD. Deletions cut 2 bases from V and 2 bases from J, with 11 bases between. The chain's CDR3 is CAISEGPSDTDTQYF. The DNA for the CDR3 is TGTGCCATCAGTGAGGGCCCCTCCGACACAGATACGCAGTATTTT.

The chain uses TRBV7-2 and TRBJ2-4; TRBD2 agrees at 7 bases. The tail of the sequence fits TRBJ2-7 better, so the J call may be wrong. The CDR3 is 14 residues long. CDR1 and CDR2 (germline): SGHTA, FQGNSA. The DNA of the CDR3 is TGTGCCAGCAGCTTAGTGGGAGGGATCGACGAGCAGTACTTC. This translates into CASSLVGGIDEQYF.

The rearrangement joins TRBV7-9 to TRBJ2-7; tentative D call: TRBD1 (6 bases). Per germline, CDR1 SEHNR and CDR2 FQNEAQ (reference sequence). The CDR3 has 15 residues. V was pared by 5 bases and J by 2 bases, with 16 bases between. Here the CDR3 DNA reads TGTGCCAGCAGCCCTATGGACAGTCGGACCTACGAGCAGTACTTC. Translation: CASSPMDSRTYEQYF.

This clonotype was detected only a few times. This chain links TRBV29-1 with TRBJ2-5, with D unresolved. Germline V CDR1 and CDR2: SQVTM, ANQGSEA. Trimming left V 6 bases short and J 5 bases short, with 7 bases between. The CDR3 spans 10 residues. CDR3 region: CSVTVETQYF. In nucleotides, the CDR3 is TGCAGCGTAACGGTCGAGACCCAGTACTTC.

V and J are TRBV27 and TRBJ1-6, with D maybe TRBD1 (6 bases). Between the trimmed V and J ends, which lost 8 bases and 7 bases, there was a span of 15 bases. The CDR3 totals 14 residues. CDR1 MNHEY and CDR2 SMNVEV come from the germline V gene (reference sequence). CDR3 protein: CASGGGTGNSPLHF. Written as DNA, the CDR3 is TGTGCCAGCGGGGGGGGTACAGGGAATTCACCCCTCCACTTT.

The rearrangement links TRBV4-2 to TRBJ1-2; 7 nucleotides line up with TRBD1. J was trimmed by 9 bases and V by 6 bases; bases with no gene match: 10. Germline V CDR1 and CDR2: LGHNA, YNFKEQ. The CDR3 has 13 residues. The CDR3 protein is CASRTDRTHSYTF. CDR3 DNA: TGTGCCAGCAGGACGGACAGGACGCATAGCTACACCTTC.

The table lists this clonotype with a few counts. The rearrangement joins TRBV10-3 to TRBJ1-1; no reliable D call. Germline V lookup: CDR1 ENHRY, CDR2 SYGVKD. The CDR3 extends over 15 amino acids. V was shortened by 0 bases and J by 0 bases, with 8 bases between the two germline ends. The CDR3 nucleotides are TGTGCCATCAGTGAGTCGCTGACTATGAACACTGAAGCTTTCTTT. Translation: CAISESLTMNTEAFF.

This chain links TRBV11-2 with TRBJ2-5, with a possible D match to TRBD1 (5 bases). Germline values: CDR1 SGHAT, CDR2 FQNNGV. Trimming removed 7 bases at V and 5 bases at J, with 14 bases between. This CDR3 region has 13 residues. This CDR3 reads CASNLGQMETQYF. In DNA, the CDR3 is TGTGCCAGCAACCTGGGGCAGATGGAGACCCAGTACTTC.

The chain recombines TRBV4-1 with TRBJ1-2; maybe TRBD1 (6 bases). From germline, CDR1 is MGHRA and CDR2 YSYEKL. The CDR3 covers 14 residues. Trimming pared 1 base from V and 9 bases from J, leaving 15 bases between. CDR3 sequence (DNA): TGCGCCAGCAGCCAAGGGATCGGGACAAGGAGCTACACCTTC. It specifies CASSQGIGTRSYTF.

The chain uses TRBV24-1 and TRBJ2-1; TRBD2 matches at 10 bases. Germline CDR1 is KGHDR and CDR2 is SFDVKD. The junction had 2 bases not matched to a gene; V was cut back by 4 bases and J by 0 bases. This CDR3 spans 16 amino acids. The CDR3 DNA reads TGTGCCACCAGTGAGTCTAGCGGGAGCTCCTACAATGAGCAGTTCTTC. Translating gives CATSESSGSSYNEQFF.

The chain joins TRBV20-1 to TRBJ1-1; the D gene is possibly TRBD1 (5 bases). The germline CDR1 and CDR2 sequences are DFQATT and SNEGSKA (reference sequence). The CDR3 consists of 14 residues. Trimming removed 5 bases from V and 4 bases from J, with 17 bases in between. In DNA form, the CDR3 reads TGCAGTGCTGGAGGATTCGGGGACGGCACTGAAGCTTTCTTT. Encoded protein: CSAGGFGDGTEAFF.

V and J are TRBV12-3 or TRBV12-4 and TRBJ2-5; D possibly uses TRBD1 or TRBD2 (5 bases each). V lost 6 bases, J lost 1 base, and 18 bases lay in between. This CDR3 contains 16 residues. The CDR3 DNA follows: TGTGCCAGCAGCTATTCATTAGGGACGGCCCAAGAGACCCAGTACTTC. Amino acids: CASSYSLGTAQETQYF.